The T cell receptor beta chain described here comes from a study of blood T cell repertoires in COVID-19. Study overall: Some COVID-19 samples were acute and others convalescent; all came from the United States, Italy and Spain. From T cells, B-cell-depleted T cells, or PBMCs came the material, which was cDNA or gDNA.

As processed by the authors: Estimation of nucleated cell counts relied on the amplification of reference gene primers. The assay was immunoSEQ multiplex PCR, and TCRdb's table has in-frame clones only and misses some. V and J calls and clone size are given by that table; D and trimming were obtained from the DNA. This table holds 130,000 to 150,000 clones, roughly 87% found once. Germline V gene lookup returns CDR1 MNHEY and CDR2 SVGAGI. Losses at the gene ends were 2 bases for V and 8 bases for J; bases not matched to a gene: 11. CDR3 length: 16 amino acids. The gene calls are TRBV6-5 and TRBJ1-4; 7 bases are a match to TRBD1. This receptor was taken from a man between 65 and 85 years old with acute or convalescent COVID-19. The sequenced sample was peripheral blood. CDR3: CASSYARQGFKEKLFF. As DNA, the CDR3 is TGTGCCAGCAGTTACGCAAGACAGGGTTTCAAGGAAAAACTGTTTTTT.